These 14 T cell receptor beta chains originate from one sample sequenced in a study of circulating tumor DNA in untreated peripheral T-cell lymphoma. The repertoire was sequenced with immunoSEQ multiplex PCR; TCRdb's copy has only in-frame clones and lacks some. The sample lists thousands of clones; under 80% were seen once. Sequencing was performed on tumor tissue. The source is a human donor with peripheral T-cell lymphoma.

CDR3 sequence: CASSQRRTDTQYF. CDR3 nucleotides: TGCGCCAGCAGCCAAAGAAGGACAGATACGCAGTATTTT. V usage is TRBV1 and J usage is TRBJ2-3. TRBV1 is deemed a pseudogene. The CDR3 length is 13 residues.

The genes are TRBV18 and TRBJ2-5; 7 bases agree with TRBD1. The CDR3 has 13 residues. V lost 3 bases and J lost 2; bases outside the gene matches: 0. Germline loops: CDR1 KGHSH, CDR2 LQKENI. The CDR3 region is CASSPGQQETQYF. The CDR3 DNA follows: TGTGCCAGCTCACCGGGACAGCAAGAGACCCAGTACTTC.

The CDR3 spells CASSAGTGSIYEQYF. As DNA, the CDR3 is TGTGCCAGTAGCGCAGGGACGGGATCAATCTACGAGCAGTACTTC. The V call is TRBV19, the J call TRBJ2-7; D possibly uses TRBD1 or TRBD2 (5 bases each). CDR1 LNHDA and CDR2 SQIVND come from the germline V gene (reference sequence). The length of the CDR3 is 15 residues. Trimming left V 6 bases short and J 3 bases short, with 18 bases between.

This clone has more than one count but fewer than ten. The chain recombines TRBV11-3 with TRBJ2-1; D unclear. The CDR3 runs to 16 residues. Trimming stripped 4 bases from V and 0 bases from J, with 13 bases between. CDR1 SGHNT and CDR2 YENEEA come from the germline V gene. The CDR3 protein is CASSSLTESSYNEQFF. CDR3 DNA sequence: TGTGCCAGCAGCTCGTTAACAGAATCCTCCTACAATGAGCAGTTCTTC.

In this sample, this clone turned up a few times. This chain connects TRBV2 to TRBJ2-7; 14 bases agree with TRBD2. The ends lost 8 bases at V and 0 bases at J; junction bases unmatched: 9. This CDR3 is 17 amino acids long. Germline V gene lookup returns CDR1 SNHLY and CDR2 FYNNEI. The CDR3 coding sequence is TGTGCCAGCGCTGGGACTAGCGGGAGTGCCTCCTCCTACGAGCAGTACTTC. Translation: CASAGTSGSASSYEQYF.

J is TRBJ2-5 and V is TRBV9; tentative D call: TRBD2 (5 bases). The CDR3 sequence is 13 residues long. The V gene's germline CDR1 is SGDLS and CDR2 YYNGEE. V lost 6 bases and J lost 5, with 14 bases in between. In nucleotides, the CDR3 is TGTGCCAGCACCGGAGATGGAGGCGAGACCCAGTACTTC. Protein product: CASTGDGGETQYF.

This clone was detected only a few times. The chain uses TRBV6-8 and TRBJ2-3, with D perhaps matching TRBD2 (5 bases). V lost 3 bases to trimming and J lost 2 bases, with 12 bases between them. The CDR3 runs to 15 residues. Germline V gene lookup returns CDR1 MNHGY and CDR2 SAAAGT. CDR3 sequence (DNA): TGTGCCAGCAGTTATCGGGGTGGAGCCACAGATACGCAGTATTTT. Protein: CASSYRGGATDTQYF.

CDR3 coding DNA: TGTGCCAGCACCCCCCACGGCACTTCCTACGAGCAGTACTTC. Protein: CASTPHGTSYEQYF. This chain uses TRBV28 with TRBJ2-7; D ambiguous. Trimming pared 7 bases from V and 1 base from J, leaving 14 bases between. CDR1 is MDHEN, CDR2 SYDVKM, per germline. The CDR3 runs 14 residues.

The chain uses TRBV19 and TRBJ2-3; D remains unclear. In germline, CDR1 is LNHDA, CDR2 SQIVND (reference sequence). The CDR3 runs to 14 residues. V lost 6 bases to trimming and J lost 2 bases, with 12 bases between them. CDR3 region: CASRMQSDTDTQYF. CDR3 DNA: TGTGCCAGTAGGATGCAATCGGACACAGATACGCAGTATTTT.

The chain combines TRBV12-5 with TRBJ2-1, with 10 bases that match TRBD2. The CDR3 contains 18 residues. CDR1 LGHNT and CDR2 FRNRAP come from the germline V gene. Trimming cost V 1 base and J 7 bases; bases outside gene matches: 13. CDR3 bases: TGTGCTAGTGGTTTGGGGAGGAGGGGACTAGCGTTTGGGAATGAGCAGTTCTTC. Protein sequence: CASGLGRRGLAFGNEQFF.

This clone was seen only a few times. The rearrangement uses TRBV28 and TRBJ1-2; D possibly corresponds to TRBD1 (6 bases). Trimming pared 4 bases from V and 2 bases from J, leaving 11 bases between. Germline loops: CDR1 MDHEN, CDR2 SYDVKM. The CDR3 has 14 amino acids. As DNA, the CDR3 is TGTGCCAGCAGTTCCCTTACAGGGAACTATGGCTACACCTTC. This codes for CASSSLTGNYGYTF.

This chain uses TRBV11-3 with TRBJ2-5; 8 bases map to TRBD2. The CDR3 has 15 amino acids. V lost 3 bases to trimming and J lost 4 bases; unmatched junction nucleotides: 7. Germline V gene data show CDR1 as SGHNT and CDR2 as YENEEA. CDR3 DNA: TGTGCCAGCAGCTTCGTCCTGGCGGGGGGAGAGACCCAGTACTTC. Residues: CASSFVLAGGETQYF.

The table lists this clone with a few counts. The chain links TRBV18 to TRBJ2-1, with D possibly TRBD1 on 6 matching bases. The length of the CDR3 is 15 residues. The ends were cut back, 6 bases at V and 1 base at J, with 13 bases in the middle. CDR1 and CDR2 (germline): KGHSH, LQKENI. The CDR3: CASSKLTGSYNEQFF. The CDR3 nucleotides are TGTGCCAGCTCCAAGCTAACAGGGTCCTACAATGAGCAGTTCTTC.

The chain carries TRBV19 and TRBJ2-7; D gene uncertain. With 6 bases removed from V and 4 bases from J, the gap between germline ends came to 22 bases. This CDR3 region has 16 residues. CDR1 is LNHDA and CDR2 is SQIVND in the germline V gene (reference sequence). CDR3 sequence reads: CASSPSTSGYGYEQYF. Written as DNA, the CDR3 is TGTGCCAGTAGCCCCTCCACTTCGGGTTATGGGTACGAGCAGTACTTC.